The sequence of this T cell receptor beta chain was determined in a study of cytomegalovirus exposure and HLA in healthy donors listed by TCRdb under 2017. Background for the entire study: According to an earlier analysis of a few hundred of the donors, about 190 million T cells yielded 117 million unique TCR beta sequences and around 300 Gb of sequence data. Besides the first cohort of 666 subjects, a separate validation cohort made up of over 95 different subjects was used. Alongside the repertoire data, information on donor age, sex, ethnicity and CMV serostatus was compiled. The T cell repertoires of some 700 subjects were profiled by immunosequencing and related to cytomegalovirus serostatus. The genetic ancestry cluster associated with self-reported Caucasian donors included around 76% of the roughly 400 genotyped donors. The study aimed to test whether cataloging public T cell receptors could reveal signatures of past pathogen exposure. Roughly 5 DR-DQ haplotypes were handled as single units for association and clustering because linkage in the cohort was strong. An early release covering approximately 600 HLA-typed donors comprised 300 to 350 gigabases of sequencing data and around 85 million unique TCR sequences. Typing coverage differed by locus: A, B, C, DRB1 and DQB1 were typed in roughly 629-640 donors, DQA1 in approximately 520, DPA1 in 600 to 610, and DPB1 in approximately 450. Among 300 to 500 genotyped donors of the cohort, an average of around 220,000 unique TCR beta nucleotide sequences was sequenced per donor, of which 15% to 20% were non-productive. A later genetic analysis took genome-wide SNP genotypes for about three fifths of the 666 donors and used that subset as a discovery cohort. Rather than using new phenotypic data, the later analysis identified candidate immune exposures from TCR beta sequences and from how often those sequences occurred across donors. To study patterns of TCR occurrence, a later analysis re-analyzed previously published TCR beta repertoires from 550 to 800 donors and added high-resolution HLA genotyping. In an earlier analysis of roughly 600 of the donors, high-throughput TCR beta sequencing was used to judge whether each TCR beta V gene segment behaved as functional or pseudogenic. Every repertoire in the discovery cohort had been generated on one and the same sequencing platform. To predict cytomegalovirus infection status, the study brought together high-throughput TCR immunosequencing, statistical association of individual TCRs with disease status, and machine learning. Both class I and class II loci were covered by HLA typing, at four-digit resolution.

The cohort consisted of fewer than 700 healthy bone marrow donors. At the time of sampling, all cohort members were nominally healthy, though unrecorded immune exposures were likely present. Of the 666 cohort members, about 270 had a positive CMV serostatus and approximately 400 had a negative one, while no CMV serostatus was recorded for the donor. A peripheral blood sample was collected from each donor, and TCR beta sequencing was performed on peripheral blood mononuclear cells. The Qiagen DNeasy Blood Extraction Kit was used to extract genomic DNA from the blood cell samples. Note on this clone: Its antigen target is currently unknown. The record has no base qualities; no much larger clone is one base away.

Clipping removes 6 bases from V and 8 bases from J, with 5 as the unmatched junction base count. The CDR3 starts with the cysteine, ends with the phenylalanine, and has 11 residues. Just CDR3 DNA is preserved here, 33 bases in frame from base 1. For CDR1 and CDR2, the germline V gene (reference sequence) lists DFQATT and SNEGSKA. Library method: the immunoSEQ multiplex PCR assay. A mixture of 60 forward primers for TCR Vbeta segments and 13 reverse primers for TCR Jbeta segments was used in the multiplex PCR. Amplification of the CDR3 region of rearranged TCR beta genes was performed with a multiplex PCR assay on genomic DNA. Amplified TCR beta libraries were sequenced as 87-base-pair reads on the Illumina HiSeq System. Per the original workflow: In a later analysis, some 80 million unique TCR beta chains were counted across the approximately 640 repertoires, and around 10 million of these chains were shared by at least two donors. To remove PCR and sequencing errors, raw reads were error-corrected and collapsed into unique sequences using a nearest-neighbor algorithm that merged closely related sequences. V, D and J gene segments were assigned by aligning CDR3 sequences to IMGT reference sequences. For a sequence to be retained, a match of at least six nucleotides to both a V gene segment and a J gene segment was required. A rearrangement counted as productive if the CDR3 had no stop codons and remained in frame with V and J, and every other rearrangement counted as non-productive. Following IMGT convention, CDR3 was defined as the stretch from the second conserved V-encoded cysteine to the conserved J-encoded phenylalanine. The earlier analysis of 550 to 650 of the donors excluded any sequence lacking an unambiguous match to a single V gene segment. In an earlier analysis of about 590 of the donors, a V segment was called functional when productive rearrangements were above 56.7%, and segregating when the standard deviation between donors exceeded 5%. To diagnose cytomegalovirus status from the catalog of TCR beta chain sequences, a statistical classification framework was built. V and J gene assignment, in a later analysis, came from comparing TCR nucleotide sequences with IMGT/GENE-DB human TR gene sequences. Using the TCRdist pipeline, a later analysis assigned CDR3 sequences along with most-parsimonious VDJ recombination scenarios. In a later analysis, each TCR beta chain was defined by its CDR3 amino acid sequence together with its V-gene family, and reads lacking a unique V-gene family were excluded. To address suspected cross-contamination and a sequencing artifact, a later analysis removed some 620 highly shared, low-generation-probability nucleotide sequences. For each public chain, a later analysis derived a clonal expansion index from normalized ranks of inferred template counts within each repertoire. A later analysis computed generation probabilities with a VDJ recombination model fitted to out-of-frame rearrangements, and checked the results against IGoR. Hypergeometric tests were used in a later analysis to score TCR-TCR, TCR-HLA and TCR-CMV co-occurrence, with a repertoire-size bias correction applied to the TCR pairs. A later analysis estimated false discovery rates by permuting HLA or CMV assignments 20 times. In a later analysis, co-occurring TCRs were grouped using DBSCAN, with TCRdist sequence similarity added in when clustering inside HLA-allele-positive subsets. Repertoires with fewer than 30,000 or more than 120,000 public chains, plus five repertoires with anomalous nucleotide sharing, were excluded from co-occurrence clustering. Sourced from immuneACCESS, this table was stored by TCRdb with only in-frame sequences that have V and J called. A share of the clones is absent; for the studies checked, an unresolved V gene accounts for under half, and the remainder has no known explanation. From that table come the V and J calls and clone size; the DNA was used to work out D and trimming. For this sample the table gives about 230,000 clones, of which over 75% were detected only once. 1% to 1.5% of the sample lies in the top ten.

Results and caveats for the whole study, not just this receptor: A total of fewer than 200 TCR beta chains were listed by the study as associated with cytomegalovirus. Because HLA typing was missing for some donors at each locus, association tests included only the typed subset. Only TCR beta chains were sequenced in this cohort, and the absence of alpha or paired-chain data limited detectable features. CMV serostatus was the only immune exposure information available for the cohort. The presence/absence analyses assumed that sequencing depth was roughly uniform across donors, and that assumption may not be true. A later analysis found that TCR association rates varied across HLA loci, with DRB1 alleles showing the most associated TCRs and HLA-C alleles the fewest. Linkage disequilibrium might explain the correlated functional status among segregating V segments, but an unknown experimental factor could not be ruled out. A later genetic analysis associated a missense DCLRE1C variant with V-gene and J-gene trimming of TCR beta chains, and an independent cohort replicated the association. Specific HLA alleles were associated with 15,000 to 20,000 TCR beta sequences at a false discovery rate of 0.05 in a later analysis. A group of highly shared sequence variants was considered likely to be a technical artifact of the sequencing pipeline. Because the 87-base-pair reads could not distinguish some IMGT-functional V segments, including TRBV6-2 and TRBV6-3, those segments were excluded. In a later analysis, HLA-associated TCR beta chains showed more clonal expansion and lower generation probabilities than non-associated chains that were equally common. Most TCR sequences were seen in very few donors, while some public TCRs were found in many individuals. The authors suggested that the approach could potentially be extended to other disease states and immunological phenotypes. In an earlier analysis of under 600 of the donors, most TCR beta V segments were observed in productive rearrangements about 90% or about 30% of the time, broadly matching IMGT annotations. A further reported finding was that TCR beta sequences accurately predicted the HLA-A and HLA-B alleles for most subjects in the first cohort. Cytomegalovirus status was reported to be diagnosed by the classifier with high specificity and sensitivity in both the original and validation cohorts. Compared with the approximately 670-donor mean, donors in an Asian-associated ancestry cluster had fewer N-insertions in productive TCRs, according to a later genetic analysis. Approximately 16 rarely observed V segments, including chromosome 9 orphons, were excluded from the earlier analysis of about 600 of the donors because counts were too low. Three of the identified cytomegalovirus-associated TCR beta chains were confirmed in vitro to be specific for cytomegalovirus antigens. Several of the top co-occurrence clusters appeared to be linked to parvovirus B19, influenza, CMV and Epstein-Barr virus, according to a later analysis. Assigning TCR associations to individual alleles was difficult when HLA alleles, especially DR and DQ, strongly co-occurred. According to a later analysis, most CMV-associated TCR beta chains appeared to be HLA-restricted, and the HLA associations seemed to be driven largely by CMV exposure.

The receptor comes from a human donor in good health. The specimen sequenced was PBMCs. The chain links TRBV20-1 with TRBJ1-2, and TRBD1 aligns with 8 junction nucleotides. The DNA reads TGCAGTGCCCCGGACAGGGAAGGCTACACCTTC. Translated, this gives CSAPDREGYTF.